This is a list of T cell receptor beta chains from one sample in a study of beta chain features in type 1 diabetes. Method: immunoSEQ multiplex PCR; TCRdb's copy keeps in-frame clones and lacks some. The repertoire holds approximately 400,000 clones, with less than 15% as singletons. The material sequenced was naive CD4+ T cells from blood. The receptors stem from a woman under 30 in good health. The conserved cysteine and the conserved F or W are not part of the CDR3 here. The order of the fields is J gene, D gene, V gene, CDR3 length, CDR3 protein. A D gene is named only where the DNA matches it firmly.

j_gene: TRBJ2-2
d_gene: TRBD1
v_gene: TRBV11-2
len: 12
CDR3aa: ASSPRTGGGELF

j_gene: TRBJ2-5
d_gene: TRBD1
v_gene: TRBV29-1
len: 12
CDR3aa: SASDRGRVETQY

j_gene: TRBJ2-1
d_gene: TRBD1
v_gene: TRBV7-2
len: 14
CDR3aa: ASSLSGQGARDEQF

j_gene: TRBJ1-5
d_gene: TRBD1
v_gene: TRBV7-9
len: 12
CDR3aa: ASSPDRGGQPQH

j_gene: TRBJ2-2
d_gene: NA
v_gene: TRBV28
len: 14
CDR3aa: ASRPGRLRNTGELF

j_gene: TRBJ2-7
d_gene: TRBD2
v_gene: TRBV19
len: 11
CDR3aa: ASRTSGSGEQY

j_gene: TRBJ2-1
d_gene: NA
v_gene: TRBV9
len: 11
CDR3aa: ASSPGPTGEQF

j_gene: TRBJ1-2
d_gene: NA
v_gene: TRBV7-2
len: 11
CDR3aa: ASSQTGVYGYT

j_gene: TRBJ2-5
d_gene: NA
v_gene: TRBV5-1
len: 11
CDR3aa: ASSLMYQETQY

j_gene: TRBJ1-4
d_gene: NA
v_gene: TRBV25-1
len: 13
CDR3aa: ASSDLGLRNEKLF

j_gene: TRBJ1-1
d_gene: NA
v_gene: TRBV6-5
len: 12
CDR3aa: ASRETGKVTEAF

j_gene: TRBJ1-1
d_gene: NA
v_gene: TRBV29-1
len: 11
CDR3aa: SWGPGVNTEAF

j_gene: TRBJ1-1
d_gene: TRBD1
v_gene: TRBV28
len: 10
CDR3aa: ASSLRGPEAF

j_gene: TRBJ2-1
d_gene: TRBD1
v_gene: TRBV19
len: 14
CDR3aa: ASSILTGGSYNEQF

j_gene: TRBJ1-4
d_gene: TRBD1
v_gene: TRBV7-8
len: 15
CDR3aa: ASSLENRGLPNEKLF

j_gene: TRBJ2-7
d_gene: TRBD2
v_gene: TRBV11-2
len: 13
CDR3aa: ASSLATGTSGRAY

j_gene: TRBJ1-4
d_gene: NA
v_gene: TRBV29-1
len: 11
CDR3aa: SVTAGLREKLF

j_gene: TRBJ1-1
d_gene: TRBD1
v_gene: TRBV9
len: 12
CDR3aa: ASSLGDSRTEAF

j_gene: TRBJ2-4
d_gene: NA
v_gene: TRBV5-1
len: 13
CDR3aa: ASSQEFGQRDIQY

j_gene: TRBJ2-1
d_gene: NA
v_gene: TRBV7-2
len: 12
CDR3aa: ASSSRDSLGEQF

j_gene: TRBJ2-5
d_gene: TRBD2
v_gene: TRBV30
len: 12
CDR3aa: AWRRLAGGETQY

j_gene: TRBJ1-1
d_gene: NA
v_gene: TRBV2
len: 9
CDR3aa: ASSEYVQAF

j_gene: TRBJ2-5
d_gene: TRBD2
v_gene: TRBV5-4
len: 12
CDR3aa: ASSSSSGKETQY

j_gene: TRBJ2-4
d_gene: NA
v_gene: TRBV30
len: 11
CDR3aa: AWSVDRKNIQY

j_gene: TRBJ2-2
d_gene: TRBD2
v_gene: TRBV4-2
len: 14
CDR3aa: ASRTSGRADTGELF

j_gene: TRBJ1-4
d_gene: NA
v_gene: TRBV29-1
len: 9
CDR3aa: SSWTDEKLF

j_gene: TRBJ2-2
d_gene: TRBD2
v_gene: TRBV29-1
len: 14
CDR3aa: SVEPSGRALHGELF

j_gene: TRBJ1-1
d_gene: NA
v_gene: TRBV7-2
len: 14
CDR3aa: ASSLQGRLGPTEAF

j_gene: TRBJ1-2
d_gene: NA
v_gene: TRBV29-1
len: 11
CDR3aa: SVDRTATYGYT

j_gene: TRBJ2-7
d_gene: NA
v_gene: TRBV25-1
len: 11
CDR3aa: ASLAGAQYEQY

j_gene: TRBJ2-1
d_gene: NA
v_gene: TRBV7-3
len: 13
CDR3aa: ASSLSRGEYNEQF

j_gene: TRBJ2-7
d_gene: NA
v_gene: TRBV4-2
len: 13
CDR3aa: ASSQEAQSPYEQY

j_gene: TRBJ1-2
d_gene: TRBD1
v_gene: TRBV29-1
len: 13
CDR3aa: SGRDRGRAGYGYT

j_gene: TRBJ1-5
d_gene: NA
v_gene: TRBV5-6
len: 14
CDR3aa: ASSSAVAGSNQPQH

j_gene: TRBJ2-1
d_gene: NA
v_gene: TRBV4-1
len: 12
CDR3aa: ASSLQEQDNEQF

j_gene: TRBJ2-7
d_gene: TRBD1
v_gene: TRBV5-1
len: 13
CDR3aa: ASSLGDSTVYEQY

j_gene: TRBJ2-7
d_gene: NA
v_gene: TRBV5-6
len: 11
CDR3aa: ASSLRQDGEQY

j_gene: TRBJ2-1
d_gene: NA
v_gene: TRBV7-6
len: 13
CDR3aa: ASSPSVSRSNEQF

j_gene: TRBJ1-1
d_gene: TRBD1
v_gene: TRBV10-3
len: 13
CDR3aa: ATSPGQGLSTEAF

j_gene: TRBJ1-2
d_gene: TRBD1
v_gene: TRBV28
len: 12
CDR3aa: ASPPRQGAGGYT

j_gene: TRBJ1-2
d_gene: NA
v_gene: TRBV7-9
len: 13
CDR3aa: ASSPLAGGGYGYT

j_gene: TRBJ2-3
d_gene: NA
v_gene: TRBV6-6
len: 13
CDR3aa: ASSYYATSTDTQY

j_gene: TRBJ2-1
d_gene: NA
v_gene: TRBV5-1
len: 13
CDR3aa: ASSSPGTPGNEQF

j_gene: TRBJ1-5
d_gene: NA
v_gene: TRBV29-1
len: 11
CDR3aa: SVGSGVNQPQH

j_gene: TRBJ1-1
d_gene: NA
v_gene: TRBV29-1
len: 13
CDR3aa: SVEPWSRGDTEAF

j_gene: TRBJ1-5
d_gene: NA
v_gene: TRBV28
len: 13
CDR3aa: ASSFMGASNQPQH

j_gene: TRBJ1-1
d_gene: TRBD1
v_gene: TRBV30
len: 13
CDR3aa: AWRWGTGINTEAF

j_gene: TRBJ2-3
d_gene: NA
v_gene: TRBV7-9
len: 13
CDR3aa: ASSLVLTSTDTQY

j_gene: TRBJ1-4
d_gene: NA
v_gene: TRBV28
len: 13
CDR3aa: ASSGPQGRVEKLF

j_gene: TRBJ2-2
d_gene: TRBD2
v_gene: TRBV5-6
len: 14
CDR3aa: ASSPGLAGFTGELF

j_gene: TRBJ1-1
d_gene: TRBD1
v_gene: TRBV28
len: 10
CDR3aa: ASTGQPREAF

j_gene: TRBJ2-2
d_gene: TRBD2
v_gene: TRBV5-1
len: 15
CDR3aa: ASSLVPTSGSTGELF

j_gene: TRBJ2-7
d_gene: TRBD2
v_gene: TRBV7-2
len: 13
CDR3aa: ASSSTWTSTYEQY

j_gene: TRBJ1-3
d_gene: NA
v_gene: TRBV29-1
len: 12
CDR3aa: SVEQGFSGNTIY

j_gene: TRBJ2-7
d_gene: TRBD1
v_gene: TRBV5-1
len: 13
CDR3aa: ASSPGDRRTYEQY